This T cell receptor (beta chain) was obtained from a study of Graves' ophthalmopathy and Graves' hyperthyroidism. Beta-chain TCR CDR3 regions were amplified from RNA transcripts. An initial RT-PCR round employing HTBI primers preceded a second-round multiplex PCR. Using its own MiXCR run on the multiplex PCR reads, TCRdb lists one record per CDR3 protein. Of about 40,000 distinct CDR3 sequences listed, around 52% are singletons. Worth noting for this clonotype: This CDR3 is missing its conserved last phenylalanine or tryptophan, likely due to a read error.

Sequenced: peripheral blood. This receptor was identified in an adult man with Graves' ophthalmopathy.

In DNA form, the CDR3 reads TGTGCCAGCTCACCACCGTCCAGGGGAGAGACCCAGTACGTC. Translation gives CASSPPSRGETQYV. The chain couples TRBV18 to TRBJ2-5; the D gene is possibly TRBD1 (6 bases). The length of the CDR3 is 14 residues. With 0 bases removed from V and 4 bases from J, the gap between germline ends came to 9 bases. Germline V CDR1 and CDR2: KGHSH, LQKENI.